This T cell receptor beta chain was retrieved from a study of blood T cell repertoires in COVID-19. Study background: In each case, the material was cDNA or gDNA derived from T cells, B-cell-depleted T cells, or PBMCs.

Per the original data handling: Reference gene primer amplification in the assay estimated nucleated cell counts. Data came from immunoSEQ multiplex PCR; TCRdb stores just in-frame clones and leaves some out. V and J calls and clone size are those listed in that table; D and trimming were worked out from the DNA. The sample includes 75,000 to 100,000 clones, 88% of them seen just once. Material for sequencing was peripheral blood. This clonotype was sampled from a man between 65 and 79 years old with acute or convalescent COVID-19.

The CDR3 DNA is TGTGCCAGCTCACCACCGGCGGGCTACGAGCAGTACTTC. Its protein is CASSPPAGYEQYF. V gene TRBV18 combines with J gene TRBJ2-7; D is perhaps TRBD2 (5 bases). The CDR3 runs to 13 residues. Germline CDR1 KGHSH, CDR2 LQKENI. Trimming took off 0 bases at V and 3 bases at J, with 6 bases between the two ends. The full variable domain, in which reference TRBV18 and TRBJ2-7 provide the parts outside the CDR3, is NAGVMQNPRHLVRRRGQEARLRCSPMKGHSHVYWYRQLPEEGLKFMVYLQKENIIDESGMPKERFSAEFPKEGPSILRIQQVVRGDSAAYFCASSPPAGYEQYFGPGTRLTVT.